This TCR beta chain was identified in a study of blood T cell repertoires in COVID-19. Turning to the study itself: From T cells, B-cell-depleted T cells, or PBMCs came the material, which was cDNA or gDNA.

The CDR3 sequence is 13 residues long. V gave up 4 bases and J gave up 5 bases, with 13 bases separating them. The germline V gene encodes CDR1 SGHNT and CDR2 YYREEE (reference sequence). The method was immunoSEQ multiplex PCR; TCRdb's version includes in-frame clones alone and lacks a portion of them. The sample contains almost 55,000 clones, 70% to 90% of which appear only once. The chain links TRBV5-4 to TRBJ2-7, with D maybe TRBD1 (5 bases). The TCR originated in a human donor in a cohort sampled during active COVID-19. Sequencing was done on a sample of peripheral blood. CDR3 amino acids: CASSEPRVHEQYF. The CDR3 DNA is TGTGCCAGCAGCGAGCCCAGGGTTCACGAGCAGTACTTC.